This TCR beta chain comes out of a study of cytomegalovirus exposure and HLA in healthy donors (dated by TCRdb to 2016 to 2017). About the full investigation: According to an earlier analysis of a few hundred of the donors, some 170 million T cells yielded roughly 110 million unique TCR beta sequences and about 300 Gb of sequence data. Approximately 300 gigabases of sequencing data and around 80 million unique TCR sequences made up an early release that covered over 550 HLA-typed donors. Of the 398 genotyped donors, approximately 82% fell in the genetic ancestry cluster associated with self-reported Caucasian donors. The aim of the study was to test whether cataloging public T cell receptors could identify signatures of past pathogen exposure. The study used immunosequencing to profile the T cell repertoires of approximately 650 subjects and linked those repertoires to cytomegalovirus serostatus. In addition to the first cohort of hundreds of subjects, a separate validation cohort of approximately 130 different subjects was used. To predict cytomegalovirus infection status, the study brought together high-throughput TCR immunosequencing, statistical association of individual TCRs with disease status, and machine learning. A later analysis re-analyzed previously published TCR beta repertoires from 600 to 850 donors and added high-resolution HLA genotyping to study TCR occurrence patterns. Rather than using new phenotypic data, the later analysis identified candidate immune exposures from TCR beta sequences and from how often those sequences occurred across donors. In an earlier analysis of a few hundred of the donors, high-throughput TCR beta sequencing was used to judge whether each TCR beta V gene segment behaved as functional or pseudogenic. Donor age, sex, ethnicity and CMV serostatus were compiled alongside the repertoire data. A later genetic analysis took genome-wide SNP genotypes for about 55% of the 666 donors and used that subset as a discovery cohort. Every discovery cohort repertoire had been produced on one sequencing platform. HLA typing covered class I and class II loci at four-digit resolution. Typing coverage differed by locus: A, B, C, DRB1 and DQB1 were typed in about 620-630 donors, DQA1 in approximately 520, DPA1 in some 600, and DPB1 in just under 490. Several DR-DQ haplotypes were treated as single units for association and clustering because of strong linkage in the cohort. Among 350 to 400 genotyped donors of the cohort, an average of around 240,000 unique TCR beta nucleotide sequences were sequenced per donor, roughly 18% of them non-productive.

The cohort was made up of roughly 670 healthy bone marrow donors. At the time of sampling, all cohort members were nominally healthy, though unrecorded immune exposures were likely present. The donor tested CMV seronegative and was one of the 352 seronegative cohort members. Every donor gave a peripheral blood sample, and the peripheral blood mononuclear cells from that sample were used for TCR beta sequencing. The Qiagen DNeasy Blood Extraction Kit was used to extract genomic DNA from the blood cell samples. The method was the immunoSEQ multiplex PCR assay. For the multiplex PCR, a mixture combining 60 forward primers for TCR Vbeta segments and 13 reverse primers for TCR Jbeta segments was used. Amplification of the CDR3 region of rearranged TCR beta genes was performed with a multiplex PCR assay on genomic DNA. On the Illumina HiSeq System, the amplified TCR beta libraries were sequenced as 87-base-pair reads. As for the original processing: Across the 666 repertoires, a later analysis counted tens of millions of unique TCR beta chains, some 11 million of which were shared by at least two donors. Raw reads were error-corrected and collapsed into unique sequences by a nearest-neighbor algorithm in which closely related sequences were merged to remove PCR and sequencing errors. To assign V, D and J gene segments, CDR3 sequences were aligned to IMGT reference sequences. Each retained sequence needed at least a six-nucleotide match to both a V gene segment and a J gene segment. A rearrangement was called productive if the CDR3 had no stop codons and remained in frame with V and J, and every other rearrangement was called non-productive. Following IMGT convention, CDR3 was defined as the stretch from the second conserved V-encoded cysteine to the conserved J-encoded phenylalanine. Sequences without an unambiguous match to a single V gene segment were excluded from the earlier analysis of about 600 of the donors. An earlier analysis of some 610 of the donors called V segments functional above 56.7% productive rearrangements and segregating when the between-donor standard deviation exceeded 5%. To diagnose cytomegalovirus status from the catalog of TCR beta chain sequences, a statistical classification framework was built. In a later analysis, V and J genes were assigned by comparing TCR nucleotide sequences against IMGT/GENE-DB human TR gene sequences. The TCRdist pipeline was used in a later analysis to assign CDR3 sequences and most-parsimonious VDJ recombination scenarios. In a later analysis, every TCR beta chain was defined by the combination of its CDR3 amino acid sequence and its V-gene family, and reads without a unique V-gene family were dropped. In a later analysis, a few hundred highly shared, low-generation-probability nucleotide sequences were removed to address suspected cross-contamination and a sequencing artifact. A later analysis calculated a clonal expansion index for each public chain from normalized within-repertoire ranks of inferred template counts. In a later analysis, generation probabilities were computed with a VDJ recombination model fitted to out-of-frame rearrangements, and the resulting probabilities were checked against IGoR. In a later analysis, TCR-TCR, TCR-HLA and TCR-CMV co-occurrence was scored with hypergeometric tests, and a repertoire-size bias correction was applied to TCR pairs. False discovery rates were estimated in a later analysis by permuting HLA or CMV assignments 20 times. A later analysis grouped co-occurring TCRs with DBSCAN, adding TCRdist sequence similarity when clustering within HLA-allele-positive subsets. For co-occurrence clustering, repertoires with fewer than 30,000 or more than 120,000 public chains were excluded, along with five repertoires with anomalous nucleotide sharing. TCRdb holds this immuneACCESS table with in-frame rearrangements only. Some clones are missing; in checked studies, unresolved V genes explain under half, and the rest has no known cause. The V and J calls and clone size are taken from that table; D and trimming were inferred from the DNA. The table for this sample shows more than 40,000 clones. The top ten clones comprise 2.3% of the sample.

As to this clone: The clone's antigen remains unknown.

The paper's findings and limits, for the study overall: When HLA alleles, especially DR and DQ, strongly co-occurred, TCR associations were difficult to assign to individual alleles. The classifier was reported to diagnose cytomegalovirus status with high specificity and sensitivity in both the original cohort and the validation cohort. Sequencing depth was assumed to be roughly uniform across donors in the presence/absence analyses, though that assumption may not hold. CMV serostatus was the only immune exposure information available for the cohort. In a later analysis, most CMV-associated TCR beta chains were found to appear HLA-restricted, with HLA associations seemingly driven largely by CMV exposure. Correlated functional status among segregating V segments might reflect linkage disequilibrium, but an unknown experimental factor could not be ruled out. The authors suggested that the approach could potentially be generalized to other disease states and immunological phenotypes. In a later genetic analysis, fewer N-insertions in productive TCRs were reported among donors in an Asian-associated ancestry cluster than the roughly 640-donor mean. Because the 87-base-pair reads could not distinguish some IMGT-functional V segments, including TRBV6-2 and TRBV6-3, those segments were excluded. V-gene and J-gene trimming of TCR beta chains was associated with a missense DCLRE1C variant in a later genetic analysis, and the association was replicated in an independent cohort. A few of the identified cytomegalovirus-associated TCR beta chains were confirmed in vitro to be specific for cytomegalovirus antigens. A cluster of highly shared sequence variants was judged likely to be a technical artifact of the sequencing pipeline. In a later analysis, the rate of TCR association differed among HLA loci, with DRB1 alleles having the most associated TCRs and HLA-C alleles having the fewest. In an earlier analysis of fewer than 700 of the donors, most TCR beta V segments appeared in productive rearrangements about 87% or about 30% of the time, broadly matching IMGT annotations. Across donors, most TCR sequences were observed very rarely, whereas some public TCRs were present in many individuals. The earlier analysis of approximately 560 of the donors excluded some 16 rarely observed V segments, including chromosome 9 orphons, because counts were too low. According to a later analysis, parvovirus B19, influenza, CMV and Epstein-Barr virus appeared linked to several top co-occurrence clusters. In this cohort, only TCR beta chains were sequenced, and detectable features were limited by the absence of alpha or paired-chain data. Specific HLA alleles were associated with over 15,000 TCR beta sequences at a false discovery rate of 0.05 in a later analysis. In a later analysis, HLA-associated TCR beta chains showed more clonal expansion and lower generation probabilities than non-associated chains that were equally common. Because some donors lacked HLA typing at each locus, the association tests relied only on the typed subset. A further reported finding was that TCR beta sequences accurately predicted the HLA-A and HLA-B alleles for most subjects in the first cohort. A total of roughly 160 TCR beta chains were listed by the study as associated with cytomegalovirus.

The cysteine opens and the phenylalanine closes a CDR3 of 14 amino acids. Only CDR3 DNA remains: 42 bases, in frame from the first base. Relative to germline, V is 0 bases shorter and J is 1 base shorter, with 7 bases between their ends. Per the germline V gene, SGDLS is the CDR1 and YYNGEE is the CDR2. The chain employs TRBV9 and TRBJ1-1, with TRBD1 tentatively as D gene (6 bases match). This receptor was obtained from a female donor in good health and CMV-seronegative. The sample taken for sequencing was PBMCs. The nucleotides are TGTGCCAGCAGCGTAGTGGGACAGAACACTGAAGCTTTCTTT. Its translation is CASSVVGQNTEAFF.